This T cell receptor (beta chain) originates from a study of blood T cells in healthy people across ages. Study-wide points: Donor CMV infection status was unknown, possibly confounding age-related changes in expanded clonotypes. Naive CD4+ cell counts and diversity both ran higher in long-lived than in aged donors.

This clonotype was counted a single time. What it recognizes is unknown. Germline V gene lookup returns CDR1 MNHEY and CDR2 SMNVEV (reference sequence). The CDR3 loop spans 15 amino acids. With 10 bases removed from V and 0 bases from J, the gap between germline ends came to 16 bases. Using a J-beta primer mix together with a sample-barcoded 5' primer, a second PCR was run for about 6 to 12 cycles. TCRdb used MiXCR to reprocess the 5' RACE reads, holding one entry per CDR3 protein. The sample carries about 1.8 million distinct CDR3 sequences, about 49% recorded once. The rearrangement links TRBV27 to TRBJ2-1, with D tentatively TRBD2 (5 bases). This clonotype originated in a middle-aged woman in good health. Sequenced: blood. The DNA of the CDR3 is TGTGCCAACCGGGAAGTGTGGAGCTCCTACAATGAGCAGTTCTTC. It encodes CANREVWSSYNEQFF.